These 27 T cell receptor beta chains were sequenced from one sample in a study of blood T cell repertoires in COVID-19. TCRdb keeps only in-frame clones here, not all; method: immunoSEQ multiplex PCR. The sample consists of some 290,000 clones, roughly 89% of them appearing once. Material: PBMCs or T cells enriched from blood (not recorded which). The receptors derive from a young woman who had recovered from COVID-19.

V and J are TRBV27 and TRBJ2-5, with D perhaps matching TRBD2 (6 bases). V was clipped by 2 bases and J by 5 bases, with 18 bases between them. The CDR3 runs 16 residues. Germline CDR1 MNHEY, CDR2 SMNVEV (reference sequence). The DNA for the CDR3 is TGTGCCAGCAGTTTACGCTCCAGCGGGTTTAGGGAGACCCAGTACTTC. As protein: CASSLRSSGFRETQYF.

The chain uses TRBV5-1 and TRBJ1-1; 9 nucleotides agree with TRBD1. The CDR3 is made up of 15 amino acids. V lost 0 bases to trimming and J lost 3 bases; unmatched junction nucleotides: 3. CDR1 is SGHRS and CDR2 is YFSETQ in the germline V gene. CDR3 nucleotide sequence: TGCGCCAGCAGCTTGGGACAGGGGGTCGACACTGAAGCTTTCTTT. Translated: CASSLGQGVDTEAFF.

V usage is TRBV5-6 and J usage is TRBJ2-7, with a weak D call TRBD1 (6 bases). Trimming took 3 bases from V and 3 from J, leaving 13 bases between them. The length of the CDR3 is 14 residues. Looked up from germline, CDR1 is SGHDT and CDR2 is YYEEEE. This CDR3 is CASSSGTLNYEQYF. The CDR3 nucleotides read TGTGCCAGCAGCTCCGGGACACTTAACTACGAGCAGTACTTC.

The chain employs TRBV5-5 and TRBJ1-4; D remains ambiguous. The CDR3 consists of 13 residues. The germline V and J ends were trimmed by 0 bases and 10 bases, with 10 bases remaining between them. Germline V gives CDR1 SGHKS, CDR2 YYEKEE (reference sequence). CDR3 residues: CASSLAGSGKLFF. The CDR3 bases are TGTGCCAGCAGCTTGGCCGGTTCGGGAAAACTGTTTTTT.

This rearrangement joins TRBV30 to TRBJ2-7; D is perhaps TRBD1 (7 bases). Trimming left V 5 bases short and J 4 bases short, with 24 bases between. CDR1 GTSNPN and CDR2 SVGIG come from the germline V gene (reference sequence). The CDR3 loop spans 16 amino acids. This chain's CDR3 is CAWLRDPRDSRYEQYF. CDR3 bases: TGTGCCTGGTTGAGGGATCCGCGGGACAGTCGGTACGAGCAGTACTTC. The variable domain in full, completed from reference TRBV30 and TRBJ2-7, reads SQTIHQWPATLVQPVGSPLSLECTVEGTSNPNLYWYRQAAGRGLQLLFYSVGIGQISSEVPQNLSASRPQDRQFILSSKKLLLSDSGFYLCAWLRDPRDSRYEQYFGPGTRLTVT.

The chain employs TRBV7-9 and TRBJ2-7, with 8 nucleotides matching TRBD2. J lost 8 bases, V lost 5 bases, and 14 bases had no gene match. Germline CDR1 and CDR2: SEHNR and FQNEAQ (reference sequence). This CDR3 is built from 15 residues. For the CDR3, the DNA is TGTGCCAGCAGCCCCCGGGAGGGGTACCTTATCAAGCAGTACTTC. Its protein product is CASSPREGYLIKQYF.

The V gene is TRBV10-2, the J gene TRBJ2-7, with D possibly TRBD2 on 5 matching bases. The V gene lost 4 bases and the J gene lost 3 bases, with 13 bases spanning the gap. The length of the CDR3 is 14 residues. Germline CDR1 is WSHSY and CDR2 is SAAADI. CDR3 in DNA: TGCGCCAGCAGTGCGGACGGGGAAAACTACGAGCAGTACTTC. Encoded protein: CASSADGENYEQYF.

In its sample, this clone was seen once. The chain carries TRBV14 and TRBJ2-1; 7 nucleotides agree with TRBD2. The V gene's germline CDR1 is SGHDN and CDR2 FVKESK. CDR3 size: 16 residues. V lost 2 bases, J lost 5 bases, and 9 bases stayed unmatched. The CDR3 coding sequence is TGTGCCAGCAGCCAATGGGGAACGGGGGGACACAATGAGCAGTTCTTC. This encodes CASSQWGTGGHNEQFF.

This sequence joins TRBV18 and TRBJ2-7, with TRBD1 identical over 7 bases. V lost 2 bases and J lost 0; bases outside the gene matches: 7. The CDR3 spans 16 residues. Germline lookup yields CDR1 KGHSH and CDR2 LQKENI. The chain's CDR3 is CASSPTPGQSSYEQYF. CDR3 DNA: TGTGCCAGCTCACCAACCCCGGGACAGAGCTCCTACGAGCAGTACTTC.

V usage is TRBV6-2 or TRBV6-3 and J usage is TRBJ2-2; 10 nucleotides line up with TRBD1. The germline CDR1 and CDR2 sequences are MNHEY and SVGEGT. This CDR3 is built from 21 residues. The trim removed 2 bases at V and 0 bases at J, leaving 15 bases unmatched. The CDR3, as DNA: TGTGCCAGCAGTTACAAGCGAAGGGACAGGGGCGTTTTAACGAACACCGGGGAGCTGTTTTTT. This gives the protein CASSYKRRDRGVLTNTGELFF.

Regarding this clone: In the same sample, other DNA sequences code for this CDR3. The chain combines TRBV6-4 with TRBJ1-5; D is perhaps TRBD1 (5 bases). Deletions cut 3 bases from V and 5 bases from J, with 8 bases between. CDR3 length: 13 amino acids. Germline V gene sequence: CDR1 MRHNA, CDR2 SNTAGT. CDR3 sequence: CASSEQGDQPQHF. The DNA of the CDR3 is TGTGCCAGCAGTGAGCAGGGCGATCAGCCCCAGCATTTT.

CDR3 sequence reads: CASMVQAEAFF. The CDR3 DNA sequence: TGTGCCAGCATGGTACAGGCTGAAGCTTTCTTT. The rearrangement joins TRBV2 to TRBJ1-1; TRBD1 might be the D (5 bases). V was shortened by 7 bases and J by 6 bases, with 9 bases between the two germline ends. The CDR3 covers 11 residues. The germline gives CDR1 SNHLY, CDR2 FYNNEI.

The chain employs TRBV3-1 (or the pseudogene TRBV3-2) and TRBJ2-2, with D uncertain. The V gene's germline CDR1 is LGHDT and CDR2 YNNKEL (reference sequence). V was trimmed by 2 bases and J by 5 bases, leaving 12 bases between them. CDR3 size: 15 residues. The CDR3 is CASSQLTLSTGELFF. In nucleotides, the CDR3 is TGTGCCAGCAGCCAACTTACCCTATCAACCGGGGAGCTGTTTTTT.

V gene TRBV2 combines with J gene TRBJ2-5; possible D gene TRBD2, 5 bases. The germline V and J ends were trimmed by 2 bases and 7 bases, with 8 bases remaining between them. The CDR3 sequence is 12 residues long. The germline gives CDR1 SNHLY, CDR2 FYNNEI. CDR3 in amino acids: CASSESGVTQYF. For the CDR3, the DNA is TGTGCCAGCAGTGAATCCGGGGTGACCCAGTACTTC.

Here the CDR3 reads CASSTGTGGQPQHF. DNA for the CDR3: TGTGCCAGCAGCACCGGGACAGGGGGTCAGCCCCAGCATTTT. The chain recombines TRBV13 with TRBJ1-5; 11 bases are a match to TRBD1. The germline CDR1 and CDR2 sequences are PRHDT and FYEKMQ (reference sequence). CDR3 length: 14 amino acids. J lost 6 bases, V lost 5 bases, and 3 bases had no gene match.

The CDR3 sequence is CASSQWGSPLHF. In DNA form, the CDR3 reads TGTGCCAGCAGCCAATGGGGCTCACCCCTCCACTTT. V is TRBV16 and J is TRBJ1-6; maybe TRBD1 (5 bases). The CDR3 runs 12 residues. Trimming removed 1 base at V and 10 bases at J, with 5 bases between. From germline, CDR1 is KGHSY and CDR2 FQNENV.

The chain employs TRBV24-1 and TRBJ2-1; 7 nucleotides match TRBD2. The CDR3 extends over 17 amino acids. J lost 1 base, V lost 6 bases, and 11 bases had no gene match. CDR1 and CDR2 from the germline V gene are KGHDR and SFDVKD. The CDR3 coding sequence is TGTGCCACCAGTCCTGCTGCGGGGGAGAGTTCCTACAATGAGCAGTTCTTC. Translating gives CATSPAAGESSYNEQFF.

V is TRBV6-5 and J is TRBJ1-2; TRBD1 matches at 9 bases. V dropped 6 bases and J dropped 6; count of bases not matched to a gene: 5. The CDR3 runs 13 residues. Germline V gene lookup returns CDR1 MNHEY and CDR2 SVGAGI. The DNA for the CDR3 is TGTGCCAGCAGGGTACGGGACAGGGATGGCTACACCTTC. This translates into CASRVRDRDGYTF.

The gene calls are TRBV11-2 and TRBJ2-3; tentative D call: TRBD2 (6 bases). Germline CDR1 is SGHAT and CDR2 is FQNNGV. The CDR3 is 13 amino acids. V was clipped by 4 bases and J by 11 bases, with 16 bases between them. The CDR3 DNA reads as TGTGCCAGCAGCTACTCCTGGGGGGACTTGCAGTATTTT. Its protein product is CASSYSWGDLQYF.

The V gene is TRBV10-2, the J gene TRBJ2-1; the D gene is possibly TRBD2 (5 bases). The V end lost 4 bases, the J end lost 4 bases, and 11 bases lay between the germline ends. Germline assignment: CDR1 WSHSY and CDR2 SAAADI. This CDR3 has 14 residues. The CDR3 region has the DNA TGCGCCAGCAGTGGCGAGGGCAGTTACAATGAGCAGTTCTTC. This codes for CASSGEGSYNEQFF.

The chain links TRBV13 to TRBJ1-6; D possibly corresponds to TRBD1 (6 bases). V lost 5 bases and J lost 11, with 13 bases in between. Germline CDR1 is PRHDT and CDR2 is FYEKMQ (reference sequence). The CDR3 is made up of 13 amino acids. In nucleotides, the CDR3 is TGTGCCAGCAGCCCACAGGGTCCGGCACCCCTCCACTTT. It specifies CASSPQGPAPLHF.

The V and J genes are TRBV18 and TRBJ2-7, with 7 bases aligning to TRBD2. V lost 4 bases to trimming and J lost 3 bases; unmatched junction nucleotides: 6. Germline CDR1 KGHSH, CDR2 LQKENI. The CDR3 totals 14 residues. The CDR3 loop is CASSLQRGFYEQYF. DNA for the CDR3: TGTGCCAGCTCACTCCAGCGGGGATTCTACGAGCAGTACTTC.

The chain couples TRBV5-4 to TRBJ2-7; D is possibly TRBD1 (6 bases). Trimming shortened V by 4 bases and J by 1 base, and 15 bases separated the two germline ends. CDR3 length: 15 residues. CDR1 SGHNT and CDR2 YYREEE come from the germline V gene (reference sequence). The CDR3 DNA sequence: TGTGCCAGCAGCATAGGACAGTTAGGGTCCTACGAGCAGTACTTC. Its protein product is CASSIGQLGSYEQYF.

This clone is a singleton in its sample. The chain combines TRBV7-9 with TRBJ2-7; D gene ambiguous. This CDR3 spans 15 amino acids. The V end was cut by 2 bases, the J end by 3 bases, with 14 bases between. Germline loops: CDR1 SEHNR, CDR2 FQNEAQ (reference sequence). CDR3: CASSLIGERSYEQYF. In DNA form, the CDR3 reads TGTGCCAGCAGCTTAATCGGCGAAAGGAGCTACGAGCAGTACTTC.

The chain's CDR3 is CSASSPSGRAGEQFF. In DNA, the CDR3 is TGCAGTGCTAGTTCGCCTAGCGGGAGGGCCGGTGAGCAGTTCTTC. The chain has TRBV20-1 and TRBJ2-1; TRBD2 matches 12 bases. The CDR3 is made up of 15 amino acids. Germline V gives CDR1 DFQATT, CDR2 SNEGSKA (reference sequence). J gave up 9 bases and V 3 bases, and 9 bases lay outside the gene matches.

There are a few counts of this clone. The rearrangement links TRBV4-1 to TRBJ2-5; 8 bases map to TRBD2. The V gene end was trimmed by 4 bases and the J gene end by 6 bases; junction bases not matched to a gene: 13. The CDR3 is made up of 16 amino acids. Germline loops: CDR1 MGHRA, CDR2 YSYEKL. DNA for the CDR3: TGCGCCAGCAGCCTCACCCCAGCGGGAGACGGGAAGACCCAGTACTTC. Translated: CASSLTPAGDGKTQYF.

In nucleotides, the CDR3 is TGCAGCGTTGGTAGGGAGGCTTCCTACGAGCAGTACTTC. It yields the protein CSVGREASYEQYF. The V gene is TRBV29-1, the J gene TRBJ2-7; tentative D call: TRBD2 (6 bases). V dropped 4 bases and J dropped 1 base, with 11 bases sitting between them. This CDR3 is built from 13 residues. Per germline, CDR1 SQVTM and CDR2 ANQGSEA.